Below, 5 T cell receptor beta chains from the same sample are listed, as sequenced in a study of cytomegalovirus exposure and HLA in healthy donors. Sequenced by immunoSEQ multiplex PCR; TCRdb stores in-frame clones only, minus some. Of under 100,000 clones listed, 96% were seen once; the top ten hold more than 0.65%. The sample was PBMCs. Receptors originate from a man between 18 and 35 years old in good health and CMV-seronegative.

This clone was seen only a few times. V is TRBV6-5 and J is TRBJ1-1; D not certain. CDR3 length equals 11 residues. The germline V and J ends were trimmed by 8 bases and 6 bases, with 10 bases remaining between them. Germline V gene sequence: CDR1 MNHEY, CDR2 SVGAGI. CDR3 sequence (DNA): TGTGCCAGCTCTAGTGGTCCTGAAGCTTTCTTT. Amino acid sequence: CASSSGPEAFF.

This clone was counted once. The chain is built from TRBV27 and TRBJ2-1, with 7 bases aligning to TRBD1. Germline V lookup: CDR1 MNHEY, CDR2 SMNVEV (reference sequence). J was trimmed by 3 bases and V by 5 bases; bases with no gene match: 1. The CDR3 is 13 amino acids. DNA for the CDR3: TGTGCCAGCAGTCGGGACAGCTACAATGAGCAGTTCTTC. It is translated as CASSRDSYNEQFF.

The rearrangement joins TRBV7-3 to TRBJ2-7; 7 bases map to TRBD2. The CDR3 loop spans 15 amino acids. Germline V gives CDR1 SGHTA, CDR2 FQGTGA. The V segment lost 2 bases and the J segment 0 bases; nucleotides outside the gene matches: 4. CDR3 DNA: TGTGCCAGCAGCTTATCTAGCGGAAGCTCCTACGAGCAGTACTTC. It codes for CASSLSSGSSYEQYF.

About this clone itself: One end of the junction is discordant with germline, which a read error may explain. The chain is built from TRBV7-7 and TRBJ2-1, with TRBD1 matching 8 bases. CDR3 length: 13 amino acids. Germline CDR1 reads SSHAT; CDR2 reads FNYEAQ (reference sequence). CDR3 residues: CASSEDRGNEQFF. DNA of the CDR3: TGTGCTAGCAGCGAAGACAGGGGAAATGAGCAGTTCTTC.

The gene calls are TRBV19 and TRBJ1-1, with 7 nucleotides matching TRBD1. The CDR3 spans 14 residues. CDR1 and CDR2 from the germline V gene are LNHDA and SQIVND (reference sequence). V lost 5 bases to trimming and J lost 6 bases; unmatched junction nucleotides: 9. The CDR3 is CASSPLTGFAEAFF. The DNA of the CDR3 is TGTGCCAGTAGTCCCCTGACAGGGTTTGCTGAAGCTTTCTTT.